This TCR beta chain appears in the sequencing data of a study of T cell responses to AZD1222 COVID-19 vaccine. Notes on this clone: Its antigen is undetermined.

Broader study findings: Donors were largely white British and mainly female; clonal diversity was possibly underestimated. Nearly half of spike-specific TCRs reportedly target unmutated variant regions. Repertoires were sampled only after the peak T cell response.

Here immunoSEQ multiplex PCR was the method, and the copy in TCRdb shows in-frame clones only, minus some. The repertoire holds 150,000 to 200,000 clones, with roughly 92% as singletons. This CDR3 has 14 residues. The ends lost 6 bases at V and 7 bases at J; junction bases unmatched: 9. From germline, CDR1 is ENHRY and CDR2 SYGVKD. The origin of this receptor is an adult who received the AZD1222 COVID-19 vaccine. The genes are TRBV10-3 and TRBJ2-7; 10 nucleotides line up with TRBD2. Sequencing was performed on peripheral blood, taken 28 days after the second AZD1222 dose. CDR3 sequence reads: CAIRGLAGVGEQYF. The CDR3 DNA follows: TGTGCCATCAGAGGCCTAGCGGGAGTTGGAGAGCAGTACTTC.